This T cell receptor (beta chain) was captured by sequencing in a study of blood T cell repertoires in COVID-19. Study context: Samples representing acute and convalescent COVID-19 were sourced from the United States, Italy and Spain. PBMCs, B-cell-depleted T cells, or T cells were the source of the cDNA or gDNA that made up the material.

The method was immunoSEQ multiplex PCR; TCRdb's version includes in-frame clones alone and lacks a portion of them. The table includes around 400,000 clones, around 86% detected once. Germline assignment: CDR1 MNHNS and CDR2 SASEGT. Trimming removed 2 bases from V and 7 bases from J; junction bases left unmatched: 7. The CDR3 has 14 amino acids. Source material: PBMCs or T cells enriched from blood (not recorded which). This clonotype originated in a woman aged 50 to 65 who had recovered from COVID-19. V gene TRBV6-1 combines with J gene TRBJ1-2; TRBD1 agrees at 7 bases. This CDR3 reads CASSESRGLSGYTF. In nucleotides, the CDR3 is TGTGCCAGCAGTGAAAGTAGGGGGCTGAGTGGCTACACCTTC.